Presented here are 9 T cell receptor beta chains from one specimen sequenced in a study of shared clonotypes between healthy human individuals. Cells designated naive CD8 were CD45RO-negative and were positively selected for CCR7, with terminally differentiated effector memory CD45RA+ cells excluded. Using immunoSEQ multiplex PCR, the repertoire was profiled, and TCRdb retains in-frame clones only, with some absent. The sample comprises under 2,000,000 clones, approximately 95% of which are singletons, and less than 1.5% rests with the top ten. Sequenced: naive CD8+ T cells sorted from blood. Every receptor here comes from a man younger than 30 in good health.

Turning to this clone: A junction end diverges from the germline sequence, so it may reflect a read error. The J gene is TRBJ2-1, the V gene TRBV11-2; D gene ambiguous. Germline V gene lookup returns CDR1 SGHAT and CDR2 FQNNGV. This CDR3 has 13 residues. CDR3 in amino acids: CASSLELTNEQFF. The CDR3 DNA reads TGTGCCAGCAGCCTAGAACTAACCAATGAGCAGTTCTTC.

The chain is built from TRBV10-3 and TRBJ1-4; D gene uncertain. CDR1 is ENHRY and CDR2 is SYGVKD in the germline V gene. This CDR3 has 16 residues. V was cut by 6 bases and J by 8 bases, with 22 bases left in between. CDR3 in amino acids: CAISAGPGERNEKLFF. The CDR3, as DNA: TGTGCCATCAGCGCGGGCCCCGGTGAACGAAACGAAAAACTGTTTTTT.

This chain joins TRBV6-6 and TRBJ2-7, with 10 bases lining up with TRBD1. The CDR3 is 15 residues long. The junction had 6 bases not matched to a gene; V was cut back by 5 bases and J by 2 bases. From germline, CDR1 is MNHNY and CDR2 SVGAGI (reference sequence). Here the CDR3 DNA reads TGTGCCAGCAGTCTGACAGGGGGCGACGCCTACGAGCAGTACTTC. Protein: CASSLTGGDAYEQYF.

This clone came up once. The same CDR3 is also encoded by other DNA sequences in this sample. The V gene is TRBV5-4, the J gene TRBJ2-3; D ambiguous. Trimming pared 1 base from V and 5 bases from J, leaving 2 bases between. The CDR3 loop spans 11 amino acids. Germline CDR1 is SGHNT and CDR2 is YYREEE (reference sequence). The CDR3 here is CASSLLDTQYF. The CDR3 DNA reads TGTGCCAGCAGCTTGCTAGATACGCAGTATTTT.

This clone showed up just once. V gene TRBV7-9 combines with J gene TRBJ1-1; maybe TRBD1 (5 bases). Germline V CDR1 and CDR2: SEHNR, FQNEAQ (reference sequence). This CDR3 region has 15 residues. The V and J ends lost 4 bases and 2 bases respectively, with 14 bases between them. The CDR3 bases are TGTGCCAGCAGCTCCTCCGGGACTGGCAACACTGAAGCTTTCTTT. Its translation is CASSSSGTGNTEAFF.

The chain recombines TRBV4-1 with TRBJ1-5; TRBD1 matches 7 bases. The junction had 6 bases not matched to a gene; V was cut back by 4 bases and J by 6 bases. Germline values: CDR1 MGHRA, CDR2 YSYEKL. This CDR3 has 14 residues. Written as DNA, the CDR3 is TGCGCCAGCAGCCTCAGGGGGGAGGGTCAGCCCCAGCATTTT. It specifies CASSLRGEGQPQHF.

The chain links TRBV29-1 to TRBJ2-7, with D unclear. The CDR3 extends over 13 amino acids. Trimming took 6 bases from V and 6 from J, leaving 18 bases between them. The V gene's germline CDR1 is SQVTM and CDR2 ANQGSEA. CDR3 in DNA: TGCAGCGTCAATCTCCCCTCGCAAGTCGAGCAGTACTTC. Its protein is CSVNLPSQVEQYF.

V is TRBV7-6 and J is TRBJ1-4; D is undetermined. Between the trimmed V and J ends, which lost 2 bases and 5 bases, there was a span of 12 bases. Germline assignment: CDR1 SGHVS and CDR2 FNYEAQ. This CDR3 contains 15 residues. CDR3 protein: CASSLSWGTNEKLFF. In DNA, the CDR3 is TGTGCCAGCAGCTTATCTTGGGGTACCAATGAAAAACTGTTTTTT.

The rearrangement uses TRBV5-4 and TRBJ2-2; D unresolved. This CDR3 is 13 amino acids long. CDR1 and CDR2 from the germline V gene are SGHNT and YYREEE (reference sequence). Trimming took off 2 bases at V and 5 bases at J, with 7 bases between the two ends. CDR3 sequence reads: CASSFFGTGELFF. The CDR3 DNA follows: TGTGCCAGCAGCTTTTTCGGGACCGGGGAGCTGTTTTTT.